Below, 3 T cell receptor beta chains from the same sample are listed, as sequenced in a study of T cells after yellow fever vaccination. TCRdb redid the calling of the 5' RACE reads with MiXCR, one entry per CDR3 protein. The data contain 200,000 or so distinct CDR3 sequences, approximately 6.3% of them singletons. Sequencing was performed on CD4+ T cells sorted from PBMCs, taken on the day of the yellow fever booster vaccination. The receptor set was obtained from a man aged 30-40 years who received the YFV17D yellow fever vaccine.

V is TRBV20-1 and J is TRBJ2-1; 10 nucleotides line up with TRBD2. V lost 6 bases and J lost 10; bases outside the gene matches: 9. Germline-derived CDR1 and CDR2 are DFQATT and SNEGSKA (reference sequence). This CDR3 is built from 13 residues. This chain's CDR3 is CSARLAGAGEQFF. The CDR3 DNA follows: TGCAGTGCCCGACTAGCGGGCGCCGGCGAGCAGTTCTTC.

In this sample, this clonotype turned up a few times. V and J are TRBV11-2 and TRBJ2-1, with D uncertain. Per germline, CDR1 SGHAT and CDR2 FQNNGV. V shed 1 base and J shed 9 bases, with 4 bases lying between them. There are 11 residues in the CDR3. The CDR3 region has the DNA TGTGCCAGCAGCTTAGGGGTTGAGCAGTTCTTC. Encoded protein: CASSLGVEQFF. The variable domain in full, completed from reference TRBV11-2 and TRBJ2-1, reads EAGVAQSPRYKIIEKRQSVAFWCNPISGHATLYWYQQILGQGPKLLIQFQNNGVVDDSQLPKDRFSAERLKGVDSTLKIQPAKLEDSAVYLCASSLGVEQFFGPGTRLTVL.

This clonotype turned up a few times. This rearrangement joins TRBV7-2 to TRBJ2-3; TRBD2 agrees at 8 bases. The CDR3 extends over 15 amino acids. Per the germline V gene, CDR1 is SGHTA and CDR2 is FQGNSA. With 5 bases clipped from V and 3 bases from J, the junction kept 7 bases outside the gene matches. CDR3 nucleotides: TGTGCCAGCAGCCGTGGACTAGCTCAAACAGATACGCAGTATTTT. This codes for CASSRGLAQTDTQYF.